This is a list of T cell receptor beta chains from one sample in a study of cytotoxic CD8 clonotypes in ibrutinib-treated CLL. Clones were sequenced by immunoSEQ multiplex PCR, and TCRdb holds only the in-frame ones, with some missing. Of over 200,000 clones in the sample, 79% are singletons; the top ten hold 11%. Sample: PBMCs, taken after 12 months of ibrutinib treatment. The origin of the receptors is a human donor with chronic lymphocytic leukemia. The CDR3 runs from the conserved cysteine through the conserved F or W. D genes are given only for firm matches. Not every row has a clone size; where given, it reads once, few, many or a size class.

>TRBJ2-3|TRBV6-1|NA|TRBD2
TGTGCCACCATTCGGAGTAGCGGGGGCACAGATACGCAGTATTTT
CATIRSSGGTDTQYF
>TRBJ1-6|TRBV5-1|NA|TRBD1
TGCGCCAGCAGCTCTCCAACCGGGACAGATTATAATTCACCCCTCCACTTT
CASSSPTGTDYNSPLHF
>TRBJ1-1|TRBV6-1|few|NA
TGTGCCAGCAGTGAAAGGGCAGGGTGGTACCCTGAAGCTTTCTTT
CASSERAGWYPEAFF
>TRBJ2-7|TRBV27|many|TRBD2
TGTGCCAGCAGCCCACTAGCGACTCCCTCCTACGAGCAGTACTTC
CASSPLATPSYEQYF
>TRBJ2-2|TRBV25-1|NA|NA
TGTGCCAGCAGTGGTTCCCCGGGACGGAACACCGGGGAGCTGTTTTTT
CASSGSPGRNTGELFF
>TRBJ1-6|TRBV30|NA|NA
TGTGCCTGCAGGGGAGAGAGTTCACCCCTCCACTTT
CACRGESSPLHF
>TRBJ2-7|TRBV11-2|NA|NA
TGTGCCAGCAGCTTAGTGGCACCCGGGGAGCAGTACTTC
CASSLVAPGEQYF
>TRBJ2-5|TRBV27|few|NA
TGTGCCAGCAGTTTATCCCTCGACCAAGAGACCCAGTACTTC
CASSLSLDQETQYF
>TRBJ1-5|TRBV28|few|NA
TGTGCCAGCAGTCCCCCAGACAGGTCGGGGGAGCCCCAGCATTTT
CASSPPDRSGEPQHF
>TRBJ2-3|TRBV28|once|NA
TGTGCCAGCAAATGGACTAGCACAGATACGCAGTATTTT
CASKWTSTDTQYF
>TRBJ2-5|TRBV4-2|NA|TRBD2
TGTGCCAGCAGCCAAGCGGGGGGACAAGAGACCCAGTACTTC
CASSQAGGQETQYF
>TRBJ1-5|TRBV5-6|NA|NA
TGTGCCAGCAGCGACACGGGGGCGGGGAACAATCAGCCCCAGCATTTT
CASSDTGAGNNQPQHF
>TRBJ2-7|TRBV21-1|once|NA
TGTGCCAGCAGTTCAGTGTTCCGGGACAACTACTCCTTC
CASSSVFRDNYSF
>TRBJ2-3|TRBV19|once|NA
TGTGCCAGTACAAACAACAGGTATACGCAGTATTTT
CASTNNRYTQYF
>TRBJ2-3|TRBV5-4|NA|NA
TGTGCCAGCAGCCCTCAGACCGGCGGCACAGATACGCAGTATTTT
CASSPQTGGTDTQYF
>TRBJ2-7|TRBV6-5|NA|NA
TGTGCCAGCGGTCCGCGACCGAACTACGAGCAGTACTTC
CASGPRPNYEQYF
>TRBJ1-6|TRBV27|NA|NA
TGTGCCAGCCTCCCACTGTGGGGGTTCGAGGAGGGTTCACCCCTCCACTTT
CASLPLWGFEEGSPLHF
>TRBJ2-7|TRBV6-1|NA|NA
TGTGCCAGCACGGACGGGGCCCCCTACGAGCAGTACTTC
CASTDGAPYEQYF
>TRBJ2-7|TRBV9|NA|NA
TGTGCCAGCAGCGTAGGCGGGTCCTCCTACGAGCAGTACTTC
CASSVGGSSYEQYF
>TRBJ1-4|TRBV5-6|NA|NA
TGTGCCAGCAGCCGTGAGGGGGTAGGAACTAATGAAAAACTGTTTTTT
CASSREGVGTNEKLFF
>TRBJ1-5|TRBV4-2|few|TRBD1
TGTGCCAGCAGCCGCGACAGGGAAGGACGGCAGCCCCAGCATTTT
CASSRDREGRQPQHF
>TRBJ2-6|TRBV19|NA|TRBD2
TGTGCCAGTAGTACATACCCCCAGAGAGCGGGGGTGCTATCTGGGGCCAACGTCCTGACTTTC
CASSTYPQRAGVLSGANVLTF
>TRBJ2-7|TRBV9|NA|TRBD1
TGTGCCAGCCACGGGACAGGGGTTGACGAGCAGTACTTC
CASHGTGVDEQYF